The 20 T cell receptor beta chains in this list originate from one sample, sequenced in a study of T cell responses to AZD1222 COVID-19 vaccine. Here immunoSEQ multiplex PCR was the method, and the copy in TCRdb shows in-frame clones only, minus some. The sample lists about 94,000 clones, 85% seen once, with about 4.5% in the top ten. Sequencing used peripheral blood, obtained 28 days after the second AZD1222 dose. The receptor source for this set is an adult who received the AZD1222 COVID-19 vaccine.

The chain combines TRBV2 with TRBJ2-1, with TRBD2 matching over 13 bases. The CDR3 consists of 15 residues. Trimming at V came to 5 bases and at J to 8 bases, leaving 6 bases not matched to a gene. The germline V gene encodes CDR1 SNHLY and CDR2 FYNNEI. CDR3 loop: CASSRTSGGYDEQFF. The CDR3 nucleotides are TGTGCCAGCAGTCGGACTAGCGGGGGATACGATGAGCAGTTCTTC.

The chain joins TRBV18 to TRBJ2-2, with no clear D. CDR3 length: 13 residues. Germline CDR1 KGHSH, CDR2 LQKENI. Trimming took 1 base from V and 6 from J, leaving 6 bases between them. CDR3 bases: TGTGCCAGCTCACCACTCATTTCCGGGGAGCTGTTTTTT. This encodes CASSPLISGELFF.

The rearrangement uses TRBV2 and TRBJ2-5, with TRBD2 as a possible D gene (5 bases). Germline-derived CDR1 and CDR2 are SNHLY and FYNNEI. Trimming removed 7 bases from V and 5 bases from J, with 14 bases in between. The CDR3 has 13 amino acids. In nucleotides, the CDR3 is TGTGCCAGCACCGCGGGCTATTGGGAGACCCAGTACTTC. Its protein product is CASTAGYWETQYF.

The genes are TRBV5-6 and TRBJ1-4, with a tentative D call TRBD1 (6 bases). Germline V gene data show CDR1 as SGHDT and CDR2 as YYEEEE. The V and J ends lost 0 bases and 8 bases respectively, with 20 bases between them. This CDR3 region has 17 residues. CDR3 bases: TGTGCCAGCAGCTTGGACCTAACAGGGCCCGGTATCGAAAAACTGTTTTTT. Translation: CASSLDLTGPGIEKLFF.

The chain links TRBV28 to TRBJ1-5; no firm D call. Per the germline V gene, CDR1 is MDHEN and CDR2 is SYDVKM. Trimming left V 6 bases short and J 0 bases short, with 9 bases between. The CDR3 sequence is 14 residues long. The CDR3 nucleotides read TGTGCCAGCAGCAGACGGATTAGCAATCAGCCCCAGCATTTT. Protein: CASSRRISNQPQHF.

In nucleotides, the CDR3 is TGTGCCAGCAGCTTAGTTGCCCACCCTTCCTCTAACTATGGCTACACCTTC. Protein product: CASSLVAHPSSNYGYTF. The rearrangement joins TRBV7-2 to TRBJ1-2, with no clear D. The CDR3 is made up of 17 amino acids. Trimming removed 1 base from V and 0 bases from J, with 15 bases in between. Germline V lookup: CDR1 SGHTA, CDR2 FQGNSA.

CDR3 sequence reads: CATSRDTGAYNQPQHF. Here the CDR3 DNA reads TGTGCCACCAGCAGAGATACAGGAGCGTACAATCAGCCCCAGCATTTT. The V gene is TRBV15, the J gene TRBJ1-5, with a tentative D call TRBD1 (5 bases). V lost 0 bases and J 3 bases, leaving 12 bases between the germline ends. CDR3 size: 16 residues. The germline CDR1 and CDR2 sequences are LNHNV and YYDKDF (reference sequence).

A note on this clone: Germline is not matched at one junction end, which may reflect a read error. This rearrangement joins TRBV7-2 to TRBJ2-2; D may be TRBD2 (5 bases). Germline CDR1 SGHTA, CDR2 FQGNSA. The CDR3 has 13 residues. In nucleotides, the CDR3 is TGTGCCAGCAGCATGGCTCTATGCCGGGGAGCTGTTTTT. Its protein is CASSMALCRGAVF.

The chain carries TRBV7-3 and TRBJ2-1, with a possible D match to TRBD2 (6 bases). The CDR3 is 17 residues long. Trimming removed 0 bases at V and 5 bases at J, with 17 bases between. From germline, CDR1 is SGHTA and CDR2 FQGTGA. The DNA for the CDR3 is TGTGCCAGCAGCTTAACTCGCCTATTAGGCGGGGACAATGAGCAGTTCTTC. Its translation is CASSLTRLLGGDNEQFF.

The gene calls are TRBV19 and TRBJ2-7, with D tentatively TRBD1 or TRBD2 (5 bases each). The CDR3 covers 15 residues. The ends were cut back, 1 base at V and 1 base at J, with 11 bases in the middle. Germline assignment: CDR1 LNHDA and CDR2 SQIVND (reference sequence). The DNA of the CDR3 is TGTGCCAGTAGTATAGCCAGGGACGGATCCTACGAGCAGTACTTC. The encoded protein is CASSIARDGSYEQYF. Full variable domain (missing parts from reference TRBV19 and TRBJ2-7): DGGITQSPKYLFRKEGQNVTLSCEQNLNHDAMYWYRQDPGQGLRLIYYSQIVNDFQKGDIAEGYSVSREKKESFPLTVTSAQKNPTAFYLCASSIARDGSYEQYFGPGTRLTVT.

This clone was detected a few times. The chain couples TRBV6-2 or TRBV6-3 to TRBJ2-7; no reliable D call. Trimming pared 5 bases from V and 0 bases from J, leaving 17 bases between. This CDR3 is built from 16 residues. The germline CDR1 and CDR2 sequences are MNHEY and SVGEGT. In nucleotides, the CDR3 is TGTGCCAGCAGTGGGGTCCGGACGGAGAGCTCCTACGAGCAGTACTTC. The encoded protein is CASSGVRTESSYEQYF.

The CDR3 spells CASSESGRRKYF. CDR3 coding DNA: TGTGCCAGCAGTGAATCGGGAAGGAGGAAGTACTTC. This rearrangement joins TRBV6-1 to TRBJ2-7, with D possibly TRBD2 on 5 matching bases. This CDR3 spans 12 amino acids. The germline gives CDR1 MNHNS, CDR2 SASEGT. Trimming removed 2 bases at V and 11 bases at J, with 13 bases between.

This chain joins TRBV5-4 and TRBJ2-2, with 7 positions matching TRBD2. With V trimmed by 4 bases and J by 6 bases, 12 bases remained unmatched. CDR1 and CDR2 from the germline V gene are SGHNT and YYREEE (reference sequence). The CDR3 totals 16 residues. The chain's CDR3 is CASSPWVGGPAGELFF. DNA for the CDR3: TGTGCCAGCAGCCCCTGGGTGGGAGGGCCGGCCGGGGAGCTGTTTTTT.

V usage is TRBV19 and J usage is TRBJ1-3; 7 nucleotides agree with TRBD1. The V gene's germline CDR1 is LNHDA and CDR2 SQIVND (reference sequence). This CDR3 is built from 13 residues. V trimming: 5 bases; J trimming: 2 bases; junction bases outside the gene matches: 0. The CDR3 DNA sequence: TGTGCCAGTAGTCAGGGGGCTGGAAACACCATATATTTT. Its translation is CASSQGAGNTIYF.

This clone was seen once. The CDR3 coding sequence is TGTGCCAGCTCACCAAAGGGACTAGGAAACAATGAGCAGTTCTTC. Residues: CASSPKGLGNNEQFF. This chain links TRBV18 with TRBJ2-1; TRBD2 matches 8 bases. The J segment lost 5 bases and the V segment lost 2 bases, leaving 5 bases of the junction unmatched. CDR3 length: 15 amino acids. Germline CDR1 is KGHSH and CDR2 is LQKENI.

The chain employs TRBV11-3 and TRBJ2-5, with D tentatively TRBD1 (5 bases). There are 15 residues in the CDR3. Germline V gene lookup returns CDR1 SGHNT and CDR2 YENEEA. Trimming shortened V by 4 bases and J by 5 bases, and 17 bases separated the two germline ends. In nucleotides, the CDR3 is TGTGCCAGCAGCTCGGGCCCCCTGGGGCGCGAGACCCAGTACTTC. Amino acids: CASSSGPLGRETQYF. The whole variable domain, remainder taken from reference TRBV11-3 and TRBJ2-5, is EAGVVQSPRYKIIEKKQPVAFWCNPISGHNTLYWYLQNLGQGPELLIRYENEEAVDDSQLPKDRFSAERLKGVDSTLKIQPAELGDSAVYLCASSSGPLGRETQYFGPGTRLLVL.

The J gene is TRBJ2-4, the V gene TRBV20-1, with 11 bases aligning to TRBD1. This CDR3 is 11 amino acids long. Germline CDR1 is DFQATT and CDR2 is SNEGSKA (reference sequence). CDR3 region: CEDRGRNIQYF. The CDR3 coding sequence is TGCGAGGACAGGGGGCGTAACATTCAGTACTTC.

The chain couples TRBV3-1 (or the pseudogene TRBV3-2) to TRBJ2-3; D may correspond to TRBD1 or TRBD2 (5 bases each). This CDR3 contains 17 residues. Between the trimmed V and J ends, which lost 5 bases and 0 bases, there was a span of 18 bases. Germline assignment: CDR1 LGHDT and CDR2 YNNKEL (reference sequence). CDR3 amino acids: CASSLAFPGPSTDTQYF. The CDR3 DNA reads as TGTGCCAGCAGCTTAGCATTCCCGGGACCAAGCACAGATACGCAGTATTTT.

The gene calls are TRBV5-1 and TRBJ1-2; D ambiguous. The CDR3 extends over 14 amino acids. Germline lookup yields CDR1 SGHRS and CDR2 YFSETQ. V lost 0 bases and J 2 bases, leaving 8 bases between the germline ends. The CDR3 nucleotides read TGCGCCAGCAGCTTGGAGTCACTCAACTATGGCTACACCTTC. This translates into CASSLESLNYGYTF.

The rearrangement uses TRBV10-1 and TRBJ1-3, with D uncertain. The CDR3 loop spans 12 amino acids. Between the trimmed V and J ends, which lost 8 bases and 3 bases, there was a span of 8 bases. Germline V gives CDR1 WNHNN, CDR2 SYGVQD (reference sequence). CDR3 residues: CASSQGGNTIYF. The CDR3 DNA reads as TGCGCCAGCTCCCAAGGTGGAAACACCATATATTTT.